Presented here are 30 T cell receptor beta chains from one specimen sequenced in a study of T cell responses to AZD1222 COVID-19 vaccine. Sequenced by immunoSEQ multiplex PCR; TCRdb stores in-frame clones only, minus some. Here the sample spans over 70,000 clones, approximately 89% being singletons. Sequences were derived from peripheral blood, sampled 28 days after the second AZD1222 dose. The receptor source for this set is an adult who received the AZD1222 COVID-19 vaccine.

This chain links TRBV7-2 with TRBJ1-5; D gene unclear. This CDR3 has 15 residues. Germline loops: CDR1 SGHTA, CDR2 FQGNSA. The V end was cut by 5 bases, the J end by 7 bases, with 18 bases between. CDR3 protein: CASSPEVAPSQPQHF. The DNA of the CDR3 is TGTGCCAGCAGCCCGGAGGTAGCCCCCAGCCAGCCCCAGCATTTT.

This clone was seen only a few times. This chain links TRBV6-4 with TRBJ2-5; D perhaps matches TRBD2 (7 bases). V gave up 2 bases and J gave up 5 bases, with 15 bases separating them. Germline CDR1 reads MRHNA; CDR2 reads SNTAGT. This CDR3 has 15 residues. The CDR3 spells CASSDRAGAAETQYF. As DNA, the CDR3 is TGTGCCAGCAGTGACCGGGCGGGGGCCGCCGAGACCCAGTACTTC.

The CDR3 spells CASSPDGYYEQYF. CDR3 bases: TGTGCCAGCAGCCCGGACGGATACTACGAGCAGTACTTC. The gene calls are TRBV11-2 and TRBJ2-7; the D is unclear. The germline V and J ends were trimmed by 5 bases and 3 bases, with 11 bases remaining between them. The germline CDR1 and CDR2 sequences are SGHAT and FQNNGV. This CDR3 comprises 13 residues. The full variable domain, completed using reference TRBV11-2 and TRBJ2-7, is EAGVAQSPRYKIIEKRQSVAFWCNPISGHATLYWYQQILGQGPKLLIQFQNNGVVDDSQLPKDRFSAERLKGVDSTLKIQPAKLEDSAVYLCASSPDGYYEQYFGPGTRLTVT.

The chain has TRBV19 and TRBJ1-2; possibly TRBD1 for D (6 bases). The CDR3 extends over 14 amino acids. Trimming pared 7 bases from V and 4 bases from J, leaving 16 bases between. Germline V lookup: CDR1 LNHDA, CDR2 SQIVND (reference sequence). The CDR3 region has the DNA TGTGCCAGTACCGAACAGGGATTTGGCTATGGCTACACCTTC. This encodes CASTEQGFGYGYTF. The entire variable domain, with the rest obtained from reference TRBV19 and TRBJ1-2, is as follows: DGGITQSPKYLFRKEGQNVTLSCEQNLNHDAMYWYRQDPGQGLRLIYYSQIVNDFQKGDIAEGYSVSREKKESFPLTVTSAQKNPTAFYLCASTEQGFGYGYTFGSGTRLTVV.

The chain joins TRBV9 to TRBJ1-3, with D possibly matching TRBD1 (5 bases). CDR1 is SGDLS, CDR2 YYNGEE, per germline. Trimming cost V 0 bases and J 4 bases, with 14 bases left between them. This CDR3 is built from 16 residues. CDR3 protein: CASSVGSAGLGNTIYF. The CDR3 nucleotides read TGTGCCAGCAGCGTAGGGTCGGCGGGGCTGGGAAACACCATATATTTT.

The gene calls are TRBV7-9 and TRBJ2-3; D is possibly TRBD1 (5 bases). Per germline, CDR1 SEHNR and CDR2 FQNEAQ (reference sequence). V lost 1 base and J lost 5, with 10 bases in between. The CDR3 is 14 amino acids. The CDR3 loop is CASSLGREVDTQYF. CDR3 in DNA: TGTGCCAGCAGCTTAGGCAGGGAAGTAGATACGCAGTATTTT. The full variable domain, in which reference TRBV7-9 and TRBJ2-3 provide the parts outside the CDR3, is DTGVSQNPRHKITKRGQNVTFRCDPISEHNRLYWYRQTLGQGPEFLTYFQNEAQLEKSRLLSDRFSAERPKGSFSTLEIQRTEQGDSAMYLCASSLGREVDTQYFGPGTRLTVL.

The chain carries TRBV28 and TRBJ2-3; D might be TRBD2 (5 bases). The CDR3 is 15 residues long. The germline gives CDR1 MDHEN, CDR2 SYDVKM. The ends were cut back, 11 bases at V and 5 bases at J, with 23 bases in the middle. CDR3 coding DNA: TGTGCCTCACTCCCCGAGGGCCAGTTACTAGATACGCAGTATTTT. The encoded protein is CASLPEGQLLDTQYF.

In nucleotides, the CDR3 is TGTGCCAGCAGACTAGCGGGGTTCGGGTCCCAGTACTTC. Its protein is CASRLAGFGSQYF. The chain joins TRBV2 to TRBJ2-5; 10 bases match TRBD2. The CDR3 covers 13 residues. J was trimmed by 9 bases and V by 6 bases; bases with no gene match: 7. Germline CDR1 SNHLY, CDR2 FYNNEI.

This rearrangement joins TRBV5-1 to TRBJ2-2, with TRBD2 as a possible D gene (5 bases). Trimming removed 2 bases at V and 2 bases at J, with 7 bases between. The CDR3 has 14 amino acids. Per the germline V gene, CDR1 is SGHRS and CDR2 is YFSETQ. The CDR3 here is CASSLRENTGELFF. The DNA for the CDR3 is TGCGCCAGCAGCTTACGGGAAAACACCGGGGAGCTGTTTTTT.

The V gene is TRBV7-3, the J gene TRBJ1-3; D is perhaps TRBD1 (5 bases). The CDR3 is 15 amino acids. The V and J ends lost 2 bases and 0 bases respectively, with 8 bases between them. Germline CDR1 reads SGHTA; CDR2 reads FQGTGA. This CDR3 reads CASSLSGRSGNTIYF. In DNA form, the CDR3 reads TGTGCCAGCAGCTTATCAGGGCGCTCTGGAAACACCATATATTTT.

This rearrangement joins TRBV7-9 to TRBJ2-4; D is unclear. With 3 bases removed from V and 8 bases from J, the gap between germline ends came to 14 bases. This CDR3 comprises 14 residues. Germline V lookup: CDR1 SEHNR, CDR2 FQNEAQ (reference sequence). CDR3 bases: TGTGCCAGCAGCTTCTACGATTTTATCGACATTCAGTACTTC. It is translated as CASSFYDFIDIQYF.

This chain links TRBV7-9 with TRBJ2-7; D unresolved. The CDR3 loop spans 13 amino acids. Trimming cost V 3 bases and J 2 bases, with 8 bases left between them. Germline V gene data show CDR1 as SEHNR and CDR2 as FQNEAQ (reference sequence). The CDR3 protein is CASSFRNAYEQYF. CDR3 nucleotides: TGTGCCAGCAGCTTCAGAAACGCCTACGAGCAGTACTTC.

As regards this clone: An end of the junction does not agree with germline; a read error may underlie this. The chain joins TRBV6-1 to TRBJ1-3; 9 bases map to TRBD1. The CDR3 sequence is 18 residues long. CDR1 and CDR2 from the germline V gene are MNHNS and SASEGT. CDR3 residues: CASSQATGQGLSGNTIYF. CDR3 sequence (DNA): TGTGCCAGCAGTCAAGCGACGGGACAGGGCCTCTCTGGAAACACCATATATTTT.

This clone was recorded once. This sequence joins TRBV20-1 and TRBJ1-2; D remains ambiguous. The CDR3 spans 12 residues. V lost 6 bases, J lost 12 bases, and 20 bases lay in between. The germline V gene encodes CDR1 DFQATT and CDR2 SNEGSKA (reference sequence). The CDR3 sequence: CSASRARTDHTF. CDR3 DNA: TGCAGTGCCAGTCGGGCTAGGACGGACCACACCTTC.

J is TRBJ2-2 and V is TRBV10-3; 8 nucleotides line up with TRBD1. The CDR3 contains 14 residues. The V gene's germline CDR1 is ENHRY and CDR2 SYGVKD. With 7 bases clipped from V and 2 bases from J, the junction kept 3 bases outside the gene matches. The CDR3 sequence is CAIKGQANTGELFF. The DNA of the CDR3 is TGTGCCATCAAGGGACAGGCAAACACCGGGGAGCTGTTTTTT.

The V call is TRBV5-1, the J call TRBJ2-2, with D perhaps TRBD1 or TRBD2 (5 bases each). Trimming shortened V by 0 bases and J by 6 bases, and 9 bases separated the two germline ends. The CDR3 is made up of 14 amino acids. Germline CDR1 reads SGHRS; CDR2 reads YFSETQ. The CDR3 here is CASSLEWGPGELFF. CDR3 sequence (DNA): TGCGCCAGCAGCTTGGAATGGGGACCCGGGGAGCTGTTTTTT.

The chain joins TRBV5-1 to TRBJ2-4; D gene ambiguous. V lost 0 bases to trimming and J lost 0 bases, with 10 bases between them. This CDR3 has 16 amino acids. The germline gives CDR1 SGHRS, CDR2 YFSETQ. CDR3 nucleotide sequence: TGCGCCAGCAGCTTGGGAGGCCGGCTAGCCAAAAACATTCAGTACTTC. Translating gives CASSLGGRLAKNIQYF.

CDR3 protein: CAISGTSGGENEQYF. Written as DNA, the CDR3 is TGTGCCATCAGTGGGACTAGCGGGGGTGAAAACGAGCAGTACTTC. The chain couples TRBV10-3 to TRBJ2-7; 13 bases line up with TRBD2. The CDR3 extends over 15 amino acids. V shed 4 bases and J 5 bases; nucleotides not matched to a gene: 5. Germline V gene data show CDR1 as ENHRY and CDR2 as SYGVKD.

V and J are TRBV19 and TRBJ1-1, with D possibly matching TRBD1 (6 bases). Trimming removed 3 bases at V and 6 bases at J, with 20 bases between. CDR3 size: 16 residues. The germline V gene encodes CDR1 LNHDA and CDR2 SQIVND (reference sequence). The CDR3 sequence: CASSIFIGRGAAEAFF. The DNA for the CDR3 is TGTGCCAGTAGTATTTTTATCGGCCGGGGGGCAGCTGAAGCTTTCTTT.

This chain links TRBV5-1 with TRBJ1-1, with a weak D call TRBD1 (5 bases). Germline V gene sequence: CDR1 SGHRS, CDR2 YFSETQ. V was cut by 0 bases and J by 5 bases, with 11 bases left in between. The CDR3 loop spans 14 amino acids. The CDR3 coding sequence is TGCGCCAGCAGCTTGGCAGGGATCCGGACTGAAGCTTTCTTT. It specifies CASSLAGIRTEAFF.

The chain carries TRBV9 and TRBJ2-1, with no clear D. V gave up 0 bases and J gave up 5 bases, with 15 bases separating them. This CDR3 contains 16 residues. CDR1 is SGDLS and CDR2 is YYNGEE in the germline V gene. CDR3: CASSVVGSRVHNEQFF. The CDR3 DNA reads TGTGCCAGCAGCGTAGTGGGCAGTCGGGTCCACAATGAGCAGTTCTTC.

The V and J genes are TRBV2 and TRBJ2-1; D is unresolved. The V gene lost 2 bases and the J gene lost 0 bases, with 8 bases spanning the gap. The CDR3 loop spans 15 amino acids. Germline CDR1 is SNHLY and CDR2 is FYNNEI. The CDR3 nucleotides read TGTGCCAGCAGTGAATTCAGCAGCTCCTACAATGAGCAGTTCTTC. Its translation is CASSEFSSSYNEQFF.

The chain combines TRBV14 with TRBJ2-4; D may be TRBD2 (6 bases). The CDR3 consists of 14 residues. The germline V gene encodes CDR1 SGHDN and CDR2 FVKESK. Trimming removed 3 bases from V and 3 bases from J, with 9 bases in between. The CDR3 sequence is CASSHGGGKNIQYF. CDR3 bases: TGTGCCAGCAGCCACGGGGGTGGCAAAAACATTCAGTACTTC.

The genes are TRBV13 and TRBJ1-1, with TRBD1 identical over 11 bases. This CDR3 is 15 amino acids long. Germline CDR1 reads PRHDT; CDR2 reads FYEKMQ (reference sequence). The V and J ends lost 6 bases and 5 bases, in that order; junction bases with no gene match: 8. For the CDR3, the DNA is TGTGCCAGCAGTCGCCCCGGGACAGGGGGGACTGAAGCTTTCTTT. It yields the protein CASSRPGTGGTEAFF.

This rearrangement joins TRBV29-1 to TRBJ2-3, with D unresolved. Germline CDR1 and CDR2: SQVTM and ANQGSEA. CDR3 length: 13 residues. The ends were cut back, 1 base at V and 3 bases at J, with 8 bases in the middle. CDR3 region: CSVEVWSTDTQYF. Written as DNA, the CDR3 is TGCAGCGTTGAAGTGTGGTCAACAGATACGCAGTATTTT.

This clone was seen a single time. This chain links TRBV7-9 with TRBJ1-2; no clear D gene. The CDR3 length is 14 residues. V lost 5 bases and J 4 bases, leaving 14 bases between the germline ends. Looked up from germline, CDR1 is SEHNR and CDR2 is FQNEAQ (reference sequence). The CDR3 loop reads CASSLLGPIYGYTF. CDR3 DNA sequence: TGTGCCAGCAGCCTACTTGGCCCGATCTATGGCTACACCTTC.

This clone appeared once. The chain couples TRBV28 to TRBJ1-2; a weak D match, TRBD1 (5 bases). Germline V gene lookup returns CDR1 MDHEN and CDR2 SYDVKM. This CDR3 has 15 amino acids. The V end was cut by 3 bases, the J end by 1 base, with 12 bases between. The CDR3 loop reads CASSLGRHNNYGYTF. CDR3 bases: TGTGCCAGCAGTTTGGGACGACATAATAACTATGGCTACACCTTC.

The V gene is TRBV6-5, the J gene TRBJ1-4, with TRBD1 identical over 7 bases. The CDR3 covers 14 residues. Trimming took 6 bases from V and 4 from J; bases not matched to a gene: 5. The germline CDR1 and CDR2 sequences are MNHEY and SVGAGI. The DNA of the CDR3 is TGTGCCAGCAGCCTAGGGACAGTTAATGAAAAACTGTTTTTT. Translated: CASSLGTVNEKLFF.

The V and J genes are TRBV25-1 and TRBJ1-2; no clear D gene. This CDR3 spans 13 amino acids. V lost 1 base and J 7 bases, leaving 10 bases between the germline ends. Germline-derived CDR1 and CDR2 are MGHDK and SYGVNS. This CDR3 is CASSESSGFGYTF. The DNA of the CDR3 is TGTGCCAGCAGTGAATCGTCGGGTTTTGGCTACACCTTC.

J is TRBJ1-2 and V is TRBV7-9; TRBD1 matches at 10 bases. Germline CDR1 reads SEHNR; CDR2 reads FQNEAQ (reference sequence). With V trimmed by 4 bases and J by 2 bases, 13 bases remained unmatched. CDR3 length: 18 amino acids. The DNA for the CDR3 is TGTGCCAGCAGCTCGACCCGGGACAGGGGTATGACCAACTATGGCTACACCTTC. Translation: CASSSTRDRGMTNYGYTF.